This TCR beta chain was recovered during a study of blood T cell repertoires in COVID-19. Profiled with immunoSEQ multiplex PCR; TCRdb holds only in-frame clones, not every one. The sample yields more than 85,000 clones, 70% to 90% seen once. V gave up 6 bases and J gave up 4 bases; unmatched junction bases: 9. CDR3 size: 15 residues. Germline V gene sequence: CDR1 MNHEY, CDR2 SVGAGI. V gene TRBV6-5 combines with J gene TRBJ1-2, with 9 bases matching TRBD1. The sequence came from a human donor in a cohort sampled during active COVID-19. The sequencing sample was made of peripheral blood. CDR3 sequence (DNA): TGTGCCAGCAGACCCGGGACAGGGAAGGGCTATGGCTACACCTTC. Protein sequence: CASRPGTGKGYGYTF.